This T cell receptor (beta chain) was identified in a study of blood T cell repertoires in COVID-19. Repertoires were generated with immunoSEQ multiplex PCR, while TCRdb's copy carries only in-frame clones and drops some. Among tens of thousands of clones listed, more than 75% were seen once. The CDR3 sequence is 16 residues long. Germline loops: CDR1 SGHNT, CDR2 YYREEE (reference sequence). V lost 2 bases and J lost 0; bases outside the gene matches: 5. Sequenced sample: peripheral blood. This sequence joins TRBV5-4 and TRBJ2-7; 10 bases are shared with TRBD1. The receptor's source is a man between 50 and 59 years old with active COVID-19. The CDR3 sequence is CASSFPGQGSSYEQYF. The CDR3 nucleotides read TGTGCCAGCAGCTTTCCGGGACAGGGGAGCTCCTACGAGCAGTACTTC. Combining the CDR3 with reference TRBV5-4 and TRBJ2-7 gives the whole variable domain ETGVTQSPTHLIKTRGQQVTLRCSSQSGHNTVSWYQQALGQGPQFIFQYYREEENGRGNFPPRFSGLQFPNYSSELNVNALELDDSALYLCASSFPGQGSSYEQYFGPGTRLTVT.